This TCR beta chain was recovered during a study of beta chain features in type 1 diabetes. Findings and caveats of the study: High-TCR-expressing cells could be over-represented by cDNA sequencing. Within patients, naive, central memory and Treg TCRB repertoires seemed more similar than within healthy donors.

The V and J ends lost 0 bases and 4 bases respectively, with 12 bases between them. CDR1 is LGHNA, CDR2 YSLEER, per germline. The CDR3 length is 15 residues. Reverse transcription of all isolated RNA meant that expressed TCRB transcripts were sequenced. Naive, central memory and regulatory T cell samples averaged roughly 3.6 million reads. Method: immunoSEQ multiplex PCR; TCRdb's copy keeps in-frame clones and lacks some. The sample has approximately 250,000 clones, 12% to 15% seen once; the top ten hold around 0.03%. Regarding this clone: Its antigen remains unknown.

Sorted populations all exceeded 95% purity. Material: naive CD4+ T cells from blood. This chain uses TRBV4-3 with TRBJ1-2; D gene unclear. The receptor comes from a woman aged 35 to 49 in good health. CDR3 DNA sequence: TGCGCCAGCAGCCAAGATAACGGGGAGGGCTATGGCTACACCTTC. Translating gives CASSQDNGEGYGYTF.